This is a list of T cell receptor beta chains from one sample in a study of blood T cell repertoires in COVID-19. The data were produced by immunoSEQ multiplex PCR, yet TCRdb's version contains in-frame clones alone and is incomplete. The sample shows fewer than 300,000 clones, approximately 77% of them seen only once. The sequencing sample was made of peripheral blood. The source is a woman between 18 and 29 years old with acute or convalescent COVID-19. The CDR3 runs from the conserved cysteine through the conserved F or W. The D gene is left open where the match is weak. The size of a clone is reported for some rows only, either as once, few or many, or as a class for expanded clones.

V,J,D,size,CDR3,DNA
TRBV6-2/TRBV6-3,TRBJ1-1,NA,few,CASSYNAESMNTEAFF,TGTGCCAGCAGTTATAACGCGGAATCTATGAACACTGAAGCTTTCTTT
TRBV7-2,TRBJ2-5,NA,few,CASSPRGAYQETQYF,TGTGCCAGCAGCCCCCGGGGGGCGTACCAAGAGACCCAGTACTTC
TRBV21-1,TRBJ2-7,NA,NA,CASKGGSRSYEQYF,TGTGCCAGCAAAGGGGGTAGCCGCTCCTACGAGCAGTACTTC
TRBV19,TRBJ2-2,TRBD1,NA,CASSTAGGLATGELFF,TGTGCCAGTAGTACGGCAGGGGGTTTGGCCACCGGGGAGCTGTTTTTT
TRBV18,TRBJ1-2,NA,once,CASSPPARGGINYGYTF,TGTGCCAGCTCACCACCGGCGCGGGGGGGGATTAACTATGGCTACACCTTC
TRBV28,TRBJ2-5,TRBD1,NA,CASSSDRGETQYF,TGTGCCAGCAGTTCGGACAGGGGAGAGACCCAGTACTTC
TRBV5-4,TRBJ1-3,TRBD1,NA,CASSLDRARSGNTIYF,TGTGCCAGCAGCCTGGACAGGGCCCGCTCTGGAAACACCATATATTTT
TRBV4-3,TRBJ2-1,NA,NA,CASSQGVGDSNEQFF,TGCGCCAGCAGCCAAGGAGTAGGGGACTCCAATGAGCAGTTCTTC
TRBV7-2,TRBJ1-2,NA,NA,CASSLLVADYGYTF,TGTGCCAGCAGCTTATTGGTCGCAGACTATGGCTACACCTTC
TRBV7-9,TRBJ2-7,NA,NA,CASSLESGHFSYEQYF,TGTGCCAGCAGCTTAGAATCGGGACACTTCTCCTACGAGCAGTACTTC
TRBV11-3,TRBJ2-5,TRBD2,NA,CASSPPLRTSGEETQYF,TGTGCCAGCAGCCCTCCTCTCCGGACTAGCGGGGAAGAGACCCAGTACTTC
TRBV19,TRBJ2-1,NA,few,CASRSNTDEQFF,TGTGCCAGTAGATCTAACACAGATGAGCAGTTCTTC
TRBV14,TRBJ1-2,NA,few,CASSQVPREEFYGYTF,TGTGCCAGCAGCCAAGTTCCGCGGGAGGAGTTCTATGGCTACACCTTC
TRBV25-1,TRBJ2-1,TRBD2,NA,CASSEEVSAGANEQFF,TGTGCCAGCAGTGAAGAAGTATCGGCGGGAGCCAATGAGCAGTTCTTC
TRBV15,TRBJ2-7,TRBD1,NA,CATSRSRQGTGEQYF,TGTGCCACCAGCAGGAGTAGACAGGGGACGGGCGAGCAGTACTTC
TRBV6-5,TRBJ1-1,NA,NA,CASRSDSEAFF,TGTGCCAGCAGGTCGGACAGTGAAGCTTTCTTT
TRBV5-6,TRBJ2-7,TRBD2,NA,CASTRRGLAGSYEQYF,TGTGCCAGCACCCGGCGGGGACTAGCGGGATCCTACGAGCAGTACTTC
TRBV27,TRBJ1-1,TRBD1,NA,CASSFDRGNTEAFF,TGTGCCAGCAGTTTTGACAGGGGGAACACTGAAGCTTTCTTT
TRBV10-2,TRBJ1-2,TRBD1,NA,CASPQSGGKGYGYTF,TGCGCCAGTCCACAATCAGGGGGTAAGGGCTATGGCTACACCTTC
TRBV7-2,TRBJ2-7,NA,NA,CASSFLVGTYEQYF,TGTGCCAGCAGCTTCTTGGTAGGGACTTACGAGCAGTACTTC
TRBV13,TRBJ2-7,NA,NA,CASSSLALGVYEQYF,TGTGCCAGCAGCTCTCTAGCACTTGGGGTCTACGAGCAGTACTTC
TRBV19,TRBJ1-2,NA,once,CASTPGTYGYTF,TGTGCCAGTACCCCAGGGACATATGGCTACACCTTC
TRBV30,TRBJ1-5,NA,few,CAWNGDNSNQPQHF,TGTGCCTGGAACGGGGACAATAGCAATCAGCCCCAGCATTTT
TRBV28,TRBJ2-3,TRBD2,NA,CASSFPSREGTQYF,TGTGCCAGCAGTTTCCCCTCCCGGGAGGGGACGCAGTATTTT
TRBV28,TRBJ2-5,TRBD1,NA,CASSLSAGDRSYQETQYF,TGTGCCAGCAGTTTATCGGCCGGGGACAGGTCGTACCAAGAGACCCAGTACTTC
TRBV5-1,TRBJ2-7,TRBD1,once,CASSYRGQGTEQYF,TGCGCCAGCAGCTACAGAGGACAGGGTACCGAGCAGTACTTC
TRBV5-1,TRBJ2-2,TRBD1,NA,CASSPGTDTGELFF,TGCGCCAGCAGCCCCGGGACAGACACCGGGGAGCTGTTTTTT
TRBV18,TRBJ1-6,TRBD1,NA,CASSPDYRGNSPLHF,TGTGCCAGCTCACCAGATTACAGGGGGAATTCACCCCTCCACTTT